The T cell receptor beta chain under discussion was sequenced for a study of T-cell memory formation after mild COVID-19. In this sample, this clonotype turned up a few times. Its antigen is undetermined. Germline V gives CDR1 SGHRS, CDR2 YFSETQ. V lost 1 base and J 5 bases, leaving 12 bases between the germline ends. The CDR3 length is 14 residues. Regarding the study as a whole: Cross-reactive memory seemingly joined, as some responding clones were found in pre-infection memory. Mostly located in CM and EM were contracting CD4+ clones, with contracting CD8+ clones located in EMRA.

TCRdb independently ran MiXCR on the 5' RACE reads; one entry per CDR3 protein. The sample has just over 60,000 distinct CDR3 sequences, less than 9.5% seen once; the top ten hold 1.1%. The receptor was isolated from a man aged 18 to 30 who had mild COVID-19 (a few samples of this study predate the infection). Cell type and time point are not known. V gene TRBV5-1 combines with J gene TRBJ1-2; a possible D gene is TRBD1 (5 bases). The sample comprised PBMCs or a T cell subset sorted from them (not recorded which). Written as DNA, the CDR3 is TGCGCCAGCAGCTTGATGGACACTTCTTATGGCTACACCTTC. Its translation: CASSLMDTSYGYTF.